This T cell receptor beta chain derives from a study of cytomegalovirus exposure and HLA in healthy donors. The study, taken as a whole, reports: Analysis was carried out at a later point, and it linked a missense DCLRE1C variant to TCR beta V- and J-gene trimming. Data from an earlier analysis indicated that most TCR beta V segments were productive either about 90% or about 30% of the time. A later analysis showed HLA-associated TCR beta chains outstripping equally common others in clonal expansion. Around 160 TCR beta chains were listed as cytomegalovirus-associated.

On this clone: Its antigen is undetermined.

The ends lost 4 bases at V and 2 bases at J; junction bases unmatched: 11. Germline V CDR1 and CDR2: MNHNS, SASEGT. CDR3 size: 18 residues. The PCR made use of 60 Vbeta and 13 Jbeta primers. Some clones are missing from TCRdb's copy, which holds only in-frame ones; the method was immunoSEQ multiplex PCR. In the table there are 150,000 to 200,000 clones, more than 75% of which are singletons. The clonotype originates from a woman aged 18-29 years in good health and CMV-seronegative. The sequenced sample was PBMCs. V usage is TRBV6-1 and J usage is TRBJ2-6, with 7 bases identical to TRBD1. The CDR3 sequence: CASSGDRGLLPGANVLTF. Written as DNA, the CDR3 is TGTGCCAGCAGTGGGGACAGAGGGTTGCTTCCTGGGGCCAACGTCCTGACTTTC.